The 27 T cell receptor beta chains below were found in one sample sequenced in a study of blood T cell repertoires in COVID-19. Sequencing used immunoSEQ multiplex PCR; TCRdb keeps in-frame clones, though not all of them. The sample has under 200,000 clones, 80% to 85% seen once; the top ten hold 13%. Material: PBMCs or T cells enriched from blood (not recorded which). The receptors were sampled from an older woman who had recovered from COVID-19.

This clone has more than one count but fewer than ten. V is TRBV30 and J is TRBJ1-6; a possible D gene is TRBD1 (6 bases). CDR3 length: 13 residues. Germline V lookup: CDR1 GTSNPN, CDR2 SVGIG (reference sequence). V lost 4 bases and J 6 bases, leaving 10 bases between the germline ends. CDR3: CAWNRALNSPLHF. The CDR3 DNA follows: TGTGCCTGGAACAGGGCCCTTAATTCACCCCTCCACTTT.

This clone was seen a handful of times. The chain has TRBV28 and TRBJ2-7; 8 bases are a match to TRBD1. This CDR3 comprises 14 residues. V dropped 5 bases and J dropped 3; count of bases not matched to a gene: 6. Per germline, CDR1 MDHEN and CDR2 SYDVKM. CDR3 DNA: TGTGCCAGCAGTGAACAGGGGGAAAGCTACGAGCAGTACTTC. This codes for CASSEQGESYEQYF.

This chain uses TRBV28 with TRBJ2-1; D might be TRBD2 (6 bases). Per germline, CDR1 MDHEN and CDR2 SYDVKM. Trimming pared 3 bases from V and 3 bases from J, leaving 18 bases between. The length of the CDR3 is 17 residues. The CDR3 spells CASSFNPQTSYYNEQFF. The CDR3 region has the DNA TGTGCCAGCAGTTTTAACCCTCAAACTAGCTACTACAATGAGCAGTTCTTC.

The chain is built from TRBV30 and TRBJ1-5; a weak D match, TRBD1 (6 bases). Trimming shortened V by 1 base and J by 3 bases, and 7 bases separated the two germline ends. The V gene's germline CDR1 is GTSNPN and CDR2 SVGIG (reference sequence). This CDR3 is 13 amino acids long. The CDR3 protein is CAWSEGHNQPQHF. The DNA for the CDR3 is TGTGCCTGGAGTGAGGGACACAATCAGCCCCAGCATTTT.

The chain has TRBV27 and TRBJ1-6, with a tentative D call TRBD1 (5 bases). The germline V and J ends were trimmed by 3 bases and 9 bases, with 6 bases remaining between them. CDR3 size: 12 residues. Germline CDR1 reads MNHEY; CDR2 reads SMNVEV (reference sequence). The chain's CDR3 is CASSFQGSPLHF. In DNA form, the CDR3 reads TGTGCCAGCAGTTTCCAGGGTTCACCCCTCCACTTT.

The count of this clone is one. The chain combines TRBV19 with TRBJ2-7; D is unclear. Germline lookup yields CDR1 LNHDA and CDR2 SQIVND (reference sequence). Deletions cut 7 bases from V and 1 base from J, with 17 bases between. The CDR3 has 15 amino acids. DNA of the CDR3: TGTGCCAGTAAACAAGCCGAGAGGAGTTCCTACGAGCAGTACTTC. Its protein product is CASKQAERSSYEQYF.

The chain employs TRBV28 and TRBJ1-2; 8 bases are shared with TRBD1. Per germline, CDR1 MDHEN and CDR2 SYDVKM. With 5 bases clipped from V and 10 bases from J, the junction kept 9 bases outside the gene matches. The CDR3 sequence is 13 residues long. CDR3 nucleotides: TGTGCCAGCAGTCGGGCCCGGGACAGGTCCTACACCTTC. It is translated as CASSRARDRSYTF.

The chain is built from TRBV27 and TRBJ2-3; 10 bases match TRBD2. V lost 1 base to trimming and J lost 6 bases; unmatched junction nucleotides: 13. The CDR3 consists of 18 residues. Germline CDR1 is MNHEY and CDR2 is SMNVEV (reference sequence). The CDR3 DNA is TGTGCCAGCAGTTTATATCCTCCTAGCGGGAGTTATATTGATACGCAGTATTTT. Protein sequence: CASSLYPPSGSYIDTQYF.

This sequence joins TRBV3-1 (or the pseudogene TRBV3-2) and TRBJ2-7; TRBD2 matches 8 bases. The germline CDR1 and CDR2 sequences are LGHDT and YNNKEL (reference sequence). CDR3 length equals 16 residues. V lost 1 base, J lost 5 bases, and 10 bases stayed unmatched. The CDR3 loop is CASSQGYRLASNEQYF. CDR3 coding DNA: TGTGCCAGCAGCCAAGGGTATAGACTAGCGTCGAACGAGCAGTACTTC.

The rearrangement links TRBV7-9 to TRBJ1-2, with 10 bases aligning to TRBD1. After removal of 3 bases from V and 3 bases from J, the junction contained 4 bases not matched to a gene. Germline assignment: CDR1 SEHNR and CDR2 FQNEAQ (reference sequence). This CDR3 has 15 residues. DNA for the CDR3: TGTGCCAGCAGCTTCTCGGGACAGGGGTACTATGGCTACACCTTC. Its translation: CASSFSGQGYYGYTF.

The chain carries TRBV7-8 and TRBJ1-2; D possibly corresponds to TRBD1 (6 bases). V lost 3 bases and J 1 base, leaving 12 bases between the germline ends. The germline gives CDR1 SGHVS, CDR2 FQNEAQ. The CDR3 spans 15 residues. Here the CDR3 reads CASSFLDSFNYGYTF. The CDR3 DNA reads as TGTGCCAGCAGCTTCCTGGACAGCTTTAACTATGGCTACACCTTC.

This rearrangement joins TRBV4-1 to TRBJ1-2; TRBD1 aligns across 7 bases. Unmatched junction bases numbered 9, after V lost 0 bases and J lost 2 bases. This CDR3 comprises 17 residues. Germline CDR1 MGHRA, CDR2 YSYEKL. The CDR3 DNA reads as TGCGCCAGCAGCCAAGATCTGAATAAGGGGGCGAACTATGGCTACACCTTC. As protein: CASSQDLNKGANYGYTF.

This clone was seen a few times. The genes are TRBV2 and TRBJ2-7, with 10 bases matching TRBD2. The germline gives CDR1 SNHLY, CDR2 FYNNEI. The V segment lost 0 bases and the J segment 6 bases; nucleotides outside the gene matches: 14. The CDR3 is made up of 18 amino acids. In DNA, the CDR3 is TGTGCCAGCAGTGAAGCCCTAATAGCGGGAGGTCCTGGTACCGAGCAGTACTTC. This sequence encodes CASSEALIAGGPGTEQYF.

This clone showed up just once. This chain connects TRBV14 to TRBJ1-1; TRBD1 is a possible D gene (5 bases). The CDR3 runs 11 residues. Trimming left V 3 bases short and J 11 bases short, with 10 bases between. Germline V gene data show CDR1 as SGHDN and CDR2 as FVKESK. CDR3 sequence (DNA): TGTGCCAGCAGCCATGCAGGGCTGGCTTTCTTT. This encodes CASSHAGLAFF. Filled out from reference TRBV14 and TRBJ1-1, the complete variable domain reads EAGVTQFPSHSVIEKGQTVTLRCDPISGHDNLYWYRRVMGKEIKFLLHFVKESKQDESGMPNNRFLAERTGGTYSTLKVQPAELEDSGVYFCASSHAGLAFFGQGTRLTVV.

This rearrangement joins TRBV30 to TRBJ2-2; 9 bases align to TRBD1. Trimming cost V 0 bases and J 5 bases; bases outside gene matches: 1. The length of the CDR3 is 14 residues. Germline-derived CDR1 and CDR2 are GTSNPN and SVGIG (reference sequence). The CDR3 loop is CAWSVQGATGELFF. As DNA, the CDR3 is TGTGCCTGGAGTGTACAGGGGGCAACCGGGGAGCTGTTTTTT.

The chain employs TRBV7-8 and TRBJ1-2, with 11 positions matching TRBD1. The CDR3 totals 15 residues. V dropped 1 base and J dropped 8; count of bases not matched to a gene: 6. Germline V gene data show CDR1 as SGHVS and CDR2 as FQNEAQ. The CDR3 here is CASSLVVGQGAGYTF. The CDR3 coding sequence is TGTGCCAGCAGCTTAGTCGTAGGACAGGGGGCGGGCTACACCTTC.

The chain recombines TRBV7-9 with TRBJ1-1; 7 bases match TRBD1. Germline V gene lookup returns CDR1 SEHNR and CDR2 FQNEAQ (reference sequence). The trim removed 1 base at V and 6 bases at J, leaving 5 bases unmatched. This CDR3 has 14 residues. CDR3 sequence: CASSLGQGDAEAFF. The CDR3 DNA follows: TGTGCCAGCAGCTTAGGTCAGGGGGACGCTGAAGCTTTCTTT.

The chain employs TRBV5-4 and TRBJ2-7; a possible D gene is TRBD2 (6 bases). This CDR3 is 14 amino acids long. V lost 9 bases, J lost 3 bases, and 19 bases lay in between. The germline gives CDR1 SGHNT, CDR2 YYREEE (reference sequence). The CDR3 protein is CATTKGTVDYEQYF. The DNA of the CDR3 is TGTGCCACTACGAAAGGGACTGTCGACTACGAGCAGTACTTC.

This clone was picked up one time. The chain carries TRBV3-1 (or the pseudogene TRBV3-2) and TRBJ2-7; TRBD2 matches at 9 bases. Trimming cost V 0 bases and J 2 bases; bases outside gene matches: 14. Germline V gives CDR1 LGHDT, CDR2 YNNKEL (reference sequence). This CDR3 has 19 residues. The CDR3 DNA sequence: TGTGCCAGCAGCCAAGATATCAGCGGGAGGAGGCCGACAACCTACGAGCAGTACTTC. It encodes CASSQDISGRRPTTYEQYF.

The CDR3 coding sequence is TGTGCCAGCAGTCCCAGACAGGTGATCGTCGAATACGAGCAGTACTTC. This encodes CASSPRQVIVEYEQYF. This chain links TRBV28 with TRBJ2-7, with a possible D match to TRBD1 (6 bases). The CDR3 is made up of 16 amino acids. Germline assignment: CDR1 MDHEN and CDR2 SYDVKM. V was pared by 5 bases and J by 4 bases, with 21 bases between.

The gene calls are TRBV5-1 and TRBJ1-1; 7 bases fit TRBD1. V dropped 4 bases and J dropped 7; count of bases not matched to a gene: 16. The CDR3 is 16 residues long. Germline CDR1 SGHRS, CDR2 YFSETQ. CDR3 DNA sequence: TGCGCCAGCAGCCAACGACAGGGCGGACCCCCCCTTGAAGCTTTCTTT. Translation: CASSQRQGGPPLEAFF.

The rearrangement uses TRBV5-6 and TRBJ2-5; 10 nucleotides match TRBD2. The CDR3 has 14 amino acids. V was clipped by 4 bases and J by 2 bases; unmatched bases: 2. CDR1 is SGHDT and CDR2 is YYEEEE in the germline V gene. The DNA for the CDR3 is TGTGCCAGCAGCCTAGCGGGGGTTCAAGAGACCCAGTACTTC. This gives the protein CASSLAGVQETQYF.

The chain has TRBV5-1 and TRBJ1-1; 8 bases match TRBD1. The V segment lost 0 bases and the J segment 0 bases; nucleotides outside the gene matches: 7. Per the germline V gene, CDR1 is SGHRS and CDR2 is YFSETQ. CDR3 size: 17 residues. The CDR3 sequence is CASSLVTGVQVNTEAFF. The CDR3 DNA sequence: TGCGCCAGCAGCTTGGTGACAGGGGTTCAAGTGAACACTGAAGCTTTCTTT. The whole variable domain, remainder taken from reference TRBV5-1 and TRBJ1-1, is KAGVTQTPRYLIKTRGQQVTLSCSPISGHRSVSWYQQTPGQGLQFLFEYFSETQRNKGNFPGRFSGRQFSNSRSEMNVSTLELGDSALYLCASSLVTGVQVNTEAFFGQGTRLTVV.

The V call is TRBV2, the J call TRBJ2-5; D perhaps matches TRBD1 (6 bases). Per germline, CDR1 SNHLY and CDR2 FYNNEI. This CDR3 region has 12 residues. Trimming pared 3 bases from V and 5 bases from J, leaving 7 bases between. The CDR3 coding sequence is TGTGCCAGCAGTGATCAGGGGGAGACCCAGTACTTC. Translating gives CASSDQGETQYF.

The V call is TRBV30, the J call TRBJ1-5, with D possibly matching TRBD1 (6 bases). With 0 bases removed from V and 7 bases from J, the gap between germline ends came to 10 bases. CDR3 size: 13 residues. The V gene's germline CDR1 is GTSNPN and CDR2 SVGIG (reference sequence). The CDR3 protein is CAWSVRGGQPQHF. The CDR3 coding sequence is TGTGCCTGGAGTGTCAGGGGTGGACAGCCCCAGCATTTT.

The CDR3 sequence is CASSQEASGRETQYF. The CDR3 DNA reads TGCGCCAGCAGCCAAGAGGCTAGCGGTCGTGAGACCCAGTACTTC. The chain joins TRBV4-1 to TRBJ2-5, with 7 bases lining up with TRBD2. J lost 5 bases, V lost 0 bases, and 6 bases had no gene match. The CDR3 contains 15 residues. CDR1 is MGHRA, CDR2 YSYEKL, per germline.

This clone was detected once. The chain couples TRBV11-2 to TRBJ1-2; maybe TRBD1 (5 bases). CDR3 length: 14 residues. Germline V gene lookup returns CDR1 SGHAT and CDR2 FQNNGV. V was cut by 5 bases and J by 4 bases, with 14 bases left in between. The CDR3 coding sequence is TGTGCCAGCAGCCGTGGAGGGGTGGGCTATGGCTACACCTTC. The encoded protein is CASSRGGVGYGYTF.